This record covers a single T cell receptor (beta chain). These data come from a study of control samples from healthy donors and cancer patients. Libraries were prepared by immunoSEQ multiplex PCR; TCRdb keeps only in-frame clonotypes and omits some of them. The sample has around 250,000 clones; over 75% are singletons. The CDR3 runs 11 residues. The germline gives CDR1 SGHRS, CDR2 YFSETQ. Trimming removed 6 bases at V and 3 bases at J, with 4 bases between. This chain uses TRBV5-1 with TRBJ2-1; D not certain. This sequence was found in a woman aged 55-70 years with lung cancer. The specimen sequenced was PBMCs. The CDR3 is CASTLYNEQFF. The CDR3 DNA follows: TGCGCCAGCACTCTCTACAATGAGCAGTTCTTC.